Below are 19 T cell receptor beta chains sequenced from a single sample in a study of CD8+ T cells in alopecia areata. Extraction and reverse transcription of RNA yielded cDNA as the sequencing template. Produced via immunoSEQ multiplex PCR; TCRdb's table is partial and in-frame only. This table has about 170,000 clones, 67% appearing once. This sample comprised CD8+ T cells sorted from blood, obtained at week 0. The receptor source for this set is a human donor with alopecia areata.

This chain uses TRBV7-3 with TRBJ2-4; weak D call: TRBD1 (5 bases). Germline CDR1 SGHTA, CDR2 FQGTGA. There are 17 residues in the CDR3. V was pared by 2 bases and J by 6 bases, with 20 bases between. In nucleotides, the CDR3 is TGTGCCAGCAGCTTAGGTCCCGAACCGGGTGGGGCAAACATTCAGTACTTC. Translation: CASSLGPEPGGANIQYF.

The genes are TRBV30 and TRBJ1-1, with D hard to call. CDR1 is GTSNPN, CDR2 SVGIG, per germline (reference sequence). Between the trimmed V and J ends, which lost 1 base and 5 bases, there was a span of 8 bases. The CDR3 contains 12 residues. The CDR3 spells CAWSGRVTEAFF. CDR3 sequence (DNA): TGTGCCTGGAGTGGTAGGGTAACTGAAGCTTTCTTT.

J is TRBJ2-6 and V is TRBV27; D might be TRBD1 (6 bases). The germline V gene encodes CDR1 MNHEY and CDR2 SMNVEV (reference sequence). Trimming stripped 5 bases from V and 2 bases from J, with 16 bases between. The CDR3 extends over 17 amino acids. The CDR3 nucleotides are TGTGCCAGCAGTAACATTCAGACAGGAGCTGGGGCCAACGTCCTGACTTTC. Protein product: CASSNIQTGAGANVLTF. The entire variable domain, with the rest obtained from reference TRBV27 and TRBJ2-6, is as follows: EAQVTQNPRYLITVTGKKLTVTCSQNMNHEYMSWYRQDPGLGLRQIYYSMNVEVTDKGDVPEGYKVSRKEKRNFPLILESPSPNQTSLYFCASSNIQTGAGANVLTFGAGSRLTVL.

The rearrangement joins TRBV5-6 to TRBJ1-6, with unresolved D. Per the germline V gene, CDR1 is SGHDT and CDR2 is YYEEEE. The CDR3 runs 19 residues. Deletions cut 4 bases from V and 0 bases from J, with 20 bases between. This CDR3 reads CASSTRGRESSSYNSPLHF. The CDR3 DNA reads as TGTGCCAGCAGCACACGAGGCCGGGAATCGAGCTCCTATAATTCACCCCTCCACTTT.

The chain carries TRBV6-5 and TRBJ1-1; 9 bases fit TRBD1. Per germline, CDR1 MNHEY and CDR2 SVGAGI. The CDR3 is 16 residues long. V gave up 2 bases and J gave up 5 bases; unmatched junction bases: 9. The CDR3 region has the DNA TGTGCCAGCAGTTACCCAAAGGACAGGGGAGGGACTGAAGCTTTCTTT. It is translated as CASSYPKDRGGTEAFF.

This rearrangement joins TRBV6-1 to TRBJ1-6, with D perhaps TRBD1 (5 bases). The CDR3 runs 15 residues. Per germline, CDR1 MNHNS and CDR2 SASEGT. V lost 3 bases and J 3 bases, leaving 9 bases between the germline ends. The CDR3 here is CASSDRQSYNSPLHF. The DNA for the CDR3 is TGTGCCAGCAGTGACCGACAGAGCTATAATTCACCCCTCCACTTT.

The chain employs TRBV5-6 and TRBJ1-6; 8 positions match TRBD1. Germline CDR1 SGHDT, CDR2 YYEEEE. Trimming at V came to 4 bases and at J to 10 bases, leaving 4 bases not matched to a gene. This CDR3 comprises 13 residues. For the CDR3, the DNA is TGTGCCAGCAGCGCCGGGACAGGATCACCCCTCCACTTT. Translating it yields CASSAGTGSPLHF.

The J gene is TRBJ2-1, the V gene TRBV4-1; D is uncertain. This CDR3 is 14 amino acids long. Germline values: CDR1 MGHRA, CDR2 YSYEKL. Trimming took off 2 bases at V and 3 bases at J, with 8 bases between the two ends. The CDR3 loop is CASSQSLGYNEQFF. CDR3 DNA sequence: TGCGCCAGCAGCCAAAGTCTAGGCTACAATGAGCAGTTCTTC.

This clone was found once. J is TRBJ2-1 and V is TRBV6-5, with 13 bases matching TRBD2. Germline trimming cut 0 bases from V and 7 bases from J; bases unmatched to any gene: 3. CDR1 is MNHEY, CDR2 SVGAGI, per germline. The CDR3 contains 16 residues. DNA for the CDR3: TGTGCCAGCAGTTACTCCAGGACTAGCGGGGGAAATGAGCAGTTCTTC. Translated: CASSYSRTSGGNEQFF.

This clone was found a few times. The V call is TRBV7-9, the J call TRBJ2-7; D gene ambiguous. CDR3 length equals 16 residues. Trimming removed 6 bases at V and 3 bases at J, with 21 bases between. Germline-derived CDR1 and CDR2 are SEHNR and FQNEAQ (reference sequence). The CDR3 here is CASSHPPGPKSYEQYF. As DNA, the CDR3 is TGTGCCAGCAGTCACCCCCCTGGACCGAAAAGCTACGAGCAGTACTTC.

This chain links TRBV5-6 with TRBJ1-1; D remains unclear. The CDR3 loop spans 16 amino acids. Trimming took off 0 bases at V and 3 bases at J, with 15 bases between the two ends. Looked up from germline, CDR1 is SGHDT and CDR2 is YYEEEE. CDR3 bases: TGTGCCAGCAGCTTGGCCTTTGGTGGTTGGGACACTGAAGCTTTCTTT. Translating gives CASSLAFGGWDTEAFF.

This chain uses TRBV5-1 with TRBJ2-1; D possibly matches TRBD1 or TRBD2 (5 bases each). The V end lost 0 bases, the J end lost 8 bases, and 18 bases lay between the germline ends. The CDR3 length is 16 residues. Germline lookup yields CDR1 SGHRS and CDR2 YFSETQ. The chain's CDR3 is CASSLAVGAFNDEQFF. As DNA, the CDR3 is TGCGCCAGCAGCTTGGCTGTCGGGGCTTTTAACGATGAGCAGTTCTTC.

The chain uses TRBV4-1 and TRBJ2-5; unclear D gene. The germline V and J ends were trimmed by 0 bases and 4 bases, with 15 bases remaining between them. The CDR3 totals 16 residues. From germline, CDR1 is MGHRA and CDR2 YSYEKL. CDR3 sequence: CASSQESVRSGETQYF. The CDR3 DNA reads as TGCGCCAGCAGCCAAGAGTCGGTCCGTTCGGGAGAGACCCAGTACTTC.

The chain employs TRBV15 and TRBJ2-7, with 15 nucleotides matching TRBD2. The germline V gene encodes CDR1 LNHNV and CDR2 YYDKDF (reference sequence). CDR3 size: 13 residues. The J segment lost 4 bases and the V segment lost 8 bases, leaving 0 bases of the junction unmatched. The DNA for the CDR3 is TGTGCCACCGGACTAGCGGGGGGGTACGAGCAGTACTTC. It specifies CATGLAGGYEQYF. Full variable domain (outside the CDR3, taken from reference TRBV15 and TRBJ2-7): DAMVIQNPRYQVTQFGKPVTLSCSQTLNHNVMYWYQQKSSQAPKLLFHYYDKDFNNEADTPDNFQSRRPNTSFCFLDIRSPGLGDTAMYLCATGLAGGYEQYFGPGTRLTVT.

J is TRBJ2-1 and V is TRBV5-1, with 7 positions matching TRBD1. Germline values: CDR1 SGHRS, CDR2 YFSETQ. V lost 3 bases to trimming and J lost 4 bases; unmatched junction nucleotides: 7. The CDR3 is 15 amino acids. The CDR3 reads CASSSGQERYNEQFF. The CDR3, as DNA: TGCGCCAGCAGCTCCGGACAGGAAAGATACAATGAGCAGTTCTTC.

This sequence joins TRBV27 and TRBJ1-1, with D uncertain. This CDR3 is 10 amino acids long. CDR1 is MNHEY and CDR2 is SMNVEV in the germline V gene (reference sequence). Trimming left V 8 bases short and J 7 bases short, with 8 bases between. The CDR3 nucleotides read TGTGCCAGCGGGGTTGGTGAAGCTTTCTTT. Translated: CASGVGEAFF.

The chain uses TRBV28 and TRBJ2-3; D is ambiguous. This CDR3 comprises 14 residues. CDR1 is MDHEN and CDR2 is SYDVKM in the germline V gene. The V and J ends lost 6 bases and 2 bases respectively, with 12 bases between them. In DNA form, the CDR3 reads TGTGCCAGCAGGCTAACACGAAACACAGATACGCAGTATTTT. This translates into CASRLTRNTDTQYF.

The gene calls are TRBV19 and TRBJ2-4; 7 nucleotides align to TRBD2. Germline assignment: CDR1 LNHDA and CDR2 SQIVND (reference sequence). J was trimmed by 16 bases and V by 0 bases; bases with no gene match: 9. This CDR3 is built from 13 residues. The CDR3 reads CASSIEAGRDYYF. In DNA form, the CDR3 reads TGTGCCAGTAGTATAGAAGCGGGGCGGGATTATTACTTC.

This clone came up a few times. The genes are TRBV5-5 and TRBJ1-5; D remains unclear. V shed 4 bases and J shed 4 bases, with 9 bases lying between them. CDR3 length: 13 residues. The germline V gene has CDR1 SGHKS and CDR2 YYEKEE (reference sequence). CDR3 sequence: CASSIDWNQPQHF. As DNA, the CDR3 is TGTGCCAGCAGCATCGACTGGAATCAGCCCCAGCATTTT.